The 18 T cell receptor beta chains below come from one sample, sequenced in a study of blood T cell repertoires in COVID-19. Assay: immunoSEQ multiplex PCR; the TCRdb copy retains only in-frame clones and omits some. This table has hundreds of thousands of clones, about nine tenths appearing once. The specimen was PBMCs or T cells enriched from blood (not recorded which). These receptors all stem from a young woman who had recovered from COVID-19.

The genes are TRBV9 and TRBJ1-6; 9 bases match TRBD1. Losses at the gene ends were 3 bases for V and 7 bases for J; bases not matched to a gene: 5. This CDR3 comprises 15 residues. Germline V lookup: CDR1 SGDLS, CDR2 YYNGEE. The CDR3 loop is CASSEQGAGNSPLHF. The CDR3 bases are TGTGCCAGCAGCGAACAGGGGGCAGGGAATTCACCCCTCCACTTT.

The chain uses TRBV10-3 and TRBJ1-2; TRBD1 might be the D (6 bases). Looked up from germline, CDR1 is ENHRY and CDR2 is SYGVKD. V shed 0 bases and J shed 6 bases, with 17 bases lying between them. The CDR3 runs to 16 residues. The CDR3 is CAISESGGQNSDGYTF. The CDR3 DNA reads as TGTGCCATCAGTGAGTCAGGCGGACAGAACTCGGATGGCTACACCTTC.

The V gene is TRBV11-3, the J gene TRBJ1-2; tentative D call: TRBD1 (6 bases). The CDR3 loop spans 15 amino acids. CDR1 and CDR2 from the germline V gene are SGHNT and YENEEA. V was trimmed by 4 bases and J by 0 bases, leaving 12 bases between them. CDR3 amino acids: CASSSGQITNYGYTF. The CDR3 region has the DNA TGTGCCAGCAGCTCCGGACAGATTACTAACTATGGCTACACCTTC.

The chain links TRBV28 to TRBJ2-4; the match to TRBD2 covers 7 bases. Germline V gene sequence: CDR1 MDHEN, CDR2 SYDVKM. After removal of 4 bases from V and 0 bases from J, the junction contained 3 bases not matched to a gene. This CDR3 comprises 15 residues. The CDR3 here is CASSSVAGAKNIQYF. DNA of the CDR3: TGTGCCAGCAGTTCCGTAGCGGGAGCCAAAAACATTCAGTACTTC.

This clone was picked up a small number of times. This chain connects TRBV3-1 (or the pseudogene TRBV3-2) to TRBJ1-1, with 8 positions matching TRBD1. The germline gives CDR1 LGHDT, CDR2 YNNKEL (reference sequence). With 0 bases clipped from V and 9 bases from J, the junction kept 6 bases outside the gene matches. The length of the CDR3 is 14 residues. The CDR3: CASSQDGTRGQAFF. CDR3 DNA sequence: TGTGCCAGCAGCCAAGATGGTACCAGGGGGCAAGCTTTCTTT.

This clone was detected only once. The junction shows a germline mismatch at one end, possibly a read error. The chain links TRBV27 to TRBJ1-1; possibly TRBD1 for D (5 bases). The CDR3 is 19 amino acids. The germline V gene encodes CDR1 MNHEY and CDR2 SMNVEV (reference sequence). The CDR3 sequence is CAGSRPTGGYEFANTEAFF. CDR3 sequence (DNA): TGTGCCGGCAGCAGACCTACGGGGGGTTACGAGTTTGCGAACACTGAAGCTTTCTTT.

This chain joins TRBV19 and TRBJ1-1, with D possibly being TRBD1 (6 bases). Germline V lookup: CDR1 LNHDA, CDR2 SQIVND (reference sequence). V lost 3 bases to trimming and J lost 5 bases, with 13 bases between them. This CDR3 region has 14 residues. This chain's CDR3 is CASSIGRGTTEAFF. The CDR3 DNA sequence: TGTGCCAGTAGTATTGGGCGGGGGACAACTGAAGCTTTCTTT.

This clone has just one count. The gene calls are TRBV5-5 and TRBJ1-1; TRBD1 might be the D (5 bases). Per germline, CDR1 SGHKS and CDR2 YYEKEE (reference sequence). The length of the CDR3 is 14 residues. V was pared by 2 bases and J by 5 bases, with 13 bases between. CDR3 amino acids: CASSFGRGRTEAFF. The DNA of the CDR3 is TGTGCCAGCAGCTTCGGTCGGGGGAGGACTGAAGCTTTCTTT.

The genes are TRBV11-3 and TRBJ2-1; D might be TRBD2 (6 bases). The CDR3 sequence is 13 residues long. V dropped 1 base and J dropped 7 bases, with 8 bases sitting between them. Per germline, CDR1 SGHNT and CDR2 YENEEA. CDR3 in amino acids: CASSLVGGNEQFF. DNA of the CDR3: TGTGCCAGCAGCTTAGTTGGGGGGAATGAGCAGTTCTTC.

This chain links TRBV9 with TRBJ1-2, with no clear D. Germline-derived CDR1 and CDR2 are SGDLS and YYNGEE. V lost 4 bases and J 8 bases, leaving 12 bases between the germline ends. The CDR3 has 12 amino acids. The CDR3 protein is CASSSNSGGYTF. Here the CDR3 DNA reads TGTGCCAGCAGCTCTAACAGTGGGGGCTACACCTTC.

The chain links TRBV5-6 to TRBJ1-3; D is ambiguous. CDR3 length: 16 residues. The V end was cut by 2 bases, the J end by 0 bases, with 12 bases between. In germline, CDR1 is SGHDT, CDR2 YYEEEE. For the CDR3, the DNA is TGTGCCAGCAGCTTACCTGACGGGAGCTCTGGAAACACCATATATTTT. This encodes CASSLPDGSSGNTIYF.

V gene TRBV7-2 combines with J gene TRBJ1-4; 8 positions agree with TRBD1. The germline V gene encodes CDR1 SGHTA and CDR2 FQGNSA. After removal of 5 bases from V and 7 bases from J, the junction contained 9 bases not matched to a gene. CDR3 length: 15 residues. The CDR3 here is CASSPWTGLSEKLFF. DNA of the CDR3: TGTGCCAGCAGCCCTTGGACAGGGCTGAGTGAAAAACTGTTTTTT. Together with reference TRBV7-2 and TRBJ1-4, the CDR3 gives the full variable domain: GAGVSQSPSNKVTEKGKDVELRCDPISGHTALYWYRQSLGQGLEFLIYFQGNSAPDKSGLPSDRFSAERTGGSVSTLTIQRTQQEDSAVYLCASSPWTGLSEKLFFGSGTQLSVL.

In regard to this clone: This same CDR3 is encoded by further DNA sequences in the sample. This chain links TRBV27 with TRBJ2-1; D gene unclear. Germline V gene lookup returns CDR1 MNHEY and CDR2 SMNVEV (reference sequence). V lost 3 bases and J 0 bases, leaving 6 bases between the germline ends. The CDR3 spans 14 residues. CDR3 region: CASSLAGSYNEQFF. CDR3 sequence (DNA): TGTGCCAGCAGTTTGGCTGGCTCCTACAATGAGCAGTTCTTC.

The CDR3 nucleotides read TGTGCCAGCACCAGGGAGGAGATGAGCACTGAAGCTTTCTTT. It yields the protein CASTREEMSTEAFF. The chain couples TRBV2 to TRBJ1-1, with a possible D match to TRBD1 (5 bases). The CDR3 is 14 residues long. In germline, CDR1 is SNHLY, CDR2 FYNNEI. The V and J ends lost 7 bases and 4 bases respectively, with 16 bases between them.

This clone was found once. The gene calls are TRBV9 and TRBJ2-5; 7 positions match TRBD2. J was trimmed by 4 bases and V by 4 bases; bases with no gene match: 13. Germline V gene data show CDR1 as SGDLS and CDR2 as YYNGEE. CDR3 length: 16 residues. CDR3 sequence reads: CASSSSAASGGETQYF. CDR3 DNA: TGTGCCAGCAGCTCCTCCGCCGCTAGCGGAGGAGAGACCCAGTACTTC.

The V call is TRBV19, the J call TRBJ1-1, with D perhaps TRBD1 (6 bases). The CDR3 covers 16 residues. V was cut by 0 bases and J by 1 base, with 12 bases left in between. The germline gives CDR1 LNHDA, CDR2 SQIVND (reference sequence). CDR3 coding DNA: TGTGCCAGTAGTATAGATCAGGGGTTTAGGAACACTGAAGCTTTCTTT. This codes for CASSIDQGFRNTEAFF.

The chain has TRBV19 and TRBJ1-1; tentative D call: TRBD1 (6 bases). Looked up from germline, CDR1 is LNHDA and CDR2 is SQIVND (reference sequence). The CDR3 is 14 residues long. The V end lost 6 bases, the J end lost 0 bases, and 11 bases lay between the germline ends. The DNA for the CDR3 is TGTGCCAGTAGGAGGGGGAACATGAACACTGAAGCTTTCTTT. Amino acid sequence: CASRRGNMNTEAFF.

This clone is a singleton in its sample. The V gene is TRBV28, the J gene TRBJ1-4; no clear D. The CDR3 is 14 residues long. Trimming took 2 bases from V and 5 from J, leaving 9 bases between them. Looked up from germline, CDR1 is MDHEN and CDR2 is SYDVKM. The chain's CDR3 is CASSLRSGNEKLFF. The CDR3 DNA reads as TGTGCCAGCAGTTTAAGGTCGGGGAATGAAAAACTGTTTTTT.